The rows below give T cell receptor beta chains drawn from one sample of a study of cytomegalovirus exposure and HLA in healthy donors. Clones were read by immunoSEQ multiplex PCR, and TCRdb kept only the in-frame ones, dropping some. The repertoire has about 89,000 clones, under 80% of them found once; the top ten carry around 2%. The sample was PBMCs. All receptors come from a male donor in good health and CMV-seronegative. Both conserved end residues are trimmed from each CDR3. The order of the fields is V gene, J gene, CDR3 protein.

V: TRBV25-1; J: TRBJ1-2; CDR3: ASSEYGTDPNYGYT
V: TRBV28; J: TRBJ2-7; CDR3: ASSRPGLADYEQY
V: TRBV6-6; J: TRBJ1-1; CDR3: ASSYGQGENTEAF
V: TRBV5-8; J: TRBJ1-5; CDR3: ASSSDRPGEAQH
V: TRBV11-3; J: TRBJ2-1; CDR3: ASSFFSQSYNEQF
V: TRBV13; J: TRBJ2-1; CDR3: ASSLRGRRELDEQF
V: TRBV6-5; J: TRBJ1-5; CDR3: ASRAGTGGNQPQH
V: TRBV30; J: TRBJ2-5; CDR3: AWSVRETQY
V: TRBV19; J: TRBJ1-5; CDR3: ASNEGAPLSDQPQH
V: TRBV18; J: TRBJ1-2; CDR3: ASSPEVDNYGYT
V: TRBV9; J: TRBJ2-3; CDR3: ASSPRSLVTDTQY
V: TRBV7-9; J: TRBJ2-1; CDR3: ASSLGPGGNNEQF
V: TRBV27; J: TRBJ2-1; CDR3: GTWGTSGNNEQF
V: TRBV5-6; J: TRBJ2-7; CDR3: ASSLDPSNEQY
V: TRBV7-2; J: TRBJ2-7; CDR3: ASSLGLGSYEQY
V: TRBV27; J: TRBJ1-5; CDR3: ASSLGAGQPQH
V: TRBV5-6; J: TRBJ1-4; CDR3: ASSLSGRPVQLF
V: TRBV21-1; J: TRBJ1-1; CDR3: ASSHEGRLGSTEAF
V: TRBV2; J: TRBJ1-5; CDR3: ASNQRDYSNQPQH
V: TRBV14; J: TRBJ2-7; CDR3: ASSQLVGQGAREQY
V: TRBV5-1; J: TRBJ2-5; CDR3: ASSEAGGKTQY